This TCR beta chain was sequenced for a study of cytomegalovirus exposure and HLA in healthy donors. Study-level results: Specificity for CMV antigens was confirmed in vitro for a few of the CMV-associated chains. TCR beta sequences reportedly predicted the HLA-A and HLA-B alleles of most subjects accurately.

With respect to this clone: Its antigen is currently unknown.

The ends were cut back, 5 bases at V and 8 bases at J, with 12 bases in the middle. This CDR3 comprises 13 residues. Germline V gene sequence: CDR1 SEHNR, CDR2 FQNEAQ (reference sequence). Primers for the PCR totalled 60 Vbeta and 13 Jbeta. Here immunoSEQ multiplex PCR was the method, and the copy in TCRdb shows in-frame clones only, minus some. The sample lists roughly 130,000 clones; more than 60% were seen once. This sequence was found in a woman in her fifties or sixties in good health and CMV-seropositive. Sequencing was carried out using PBMCs. This chain uses TRBV7-9 with TRBJ1-4, with a weak D call TRBD1 (5 bases). The CDR3 DNA follows: TGTGCCAGCAGCACCTGGACAAGGGAAAAACTGTTTTTT. This sequence encodes CASSTWTREKLFF.